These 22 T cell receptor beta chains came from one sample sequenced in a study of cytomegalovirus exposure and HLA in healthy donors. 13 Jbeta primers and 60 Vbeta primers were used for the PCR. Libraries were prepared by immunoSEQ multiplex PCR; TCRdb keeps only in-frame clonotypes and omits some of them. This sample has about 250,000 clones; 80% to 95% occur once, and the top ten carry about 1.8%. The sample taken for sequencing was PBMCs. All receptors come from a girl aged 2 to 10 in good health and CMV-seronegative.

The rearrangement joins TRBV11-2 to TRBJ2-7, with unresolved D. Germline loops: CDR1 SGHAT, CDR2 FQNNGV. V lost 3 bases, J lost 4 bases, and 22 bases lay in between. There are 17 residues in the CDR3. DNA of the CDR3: TGTGCCAGCAGCTTTTCGCAAAGCGCAATCGGCCAATACGAGCAGTACTTC. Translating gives CASSFSQSAIGQYEQYF. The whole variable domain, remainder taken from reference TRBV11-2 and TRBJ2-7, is EAGVAQSPRYKIIEKRQSVAFWCNPISGHATLYWYQQILGQGPKLLIQFQNNGVVDDSQLPKDRFSAERLKGVDSTLKIQPAKLEDSAVYLCASSFSQSAIGQYEQYFGPGTRLTVT.

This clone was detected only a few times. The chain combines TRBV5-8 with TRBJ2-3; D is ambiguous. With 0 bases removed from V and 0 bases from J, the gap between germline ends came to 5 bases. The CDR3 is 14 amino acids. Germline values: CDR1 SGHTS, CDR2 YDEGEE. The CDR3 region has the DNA TGTGCCAGCAGCTTGGACTCTAGCACAGATACGCAGTATTTT. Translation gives CASSLDSSTDTQYF.

CDR3 nucleotides: TGCGCCAGCAGTGAGTGGTCGGGGGAAGCTTTCTTT. Translation gives CASSEWSGEAFF. This chain connects TRBV10-2 to TRBJ1-1; D gene unclear. The CDR3 extends over 12 amino acids. The V and J ends lost 1 base and 8 bases respectively, with 8 bases between them. Germline CDR1 WSHSY, CDR2 SAAADI.

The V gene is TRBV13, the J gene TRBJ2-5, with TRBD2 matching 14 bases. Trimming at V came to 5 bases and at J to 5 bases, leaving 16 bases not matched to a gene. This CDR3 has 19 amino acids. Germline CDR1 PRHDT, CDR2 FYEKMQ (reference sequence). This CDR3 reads CASSQRRGLAGALEETQYF. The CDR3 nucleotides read TGTGCCAGCAGCCAACGTAGGGGACTAGCGGGGGCACTAGAGGAGACCCAGTACTTC.

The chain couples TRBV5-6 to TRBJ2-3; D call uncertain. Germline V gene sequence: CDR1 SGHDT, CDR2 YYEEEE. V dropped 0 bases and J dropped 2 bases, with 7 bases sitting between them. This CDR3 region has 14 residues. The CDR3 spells CASSLGAPTDTQYF. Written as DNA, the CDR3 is TGTGCCAGCAGCTTGGGGGCACCCACAGATACGCAGTATTTT.

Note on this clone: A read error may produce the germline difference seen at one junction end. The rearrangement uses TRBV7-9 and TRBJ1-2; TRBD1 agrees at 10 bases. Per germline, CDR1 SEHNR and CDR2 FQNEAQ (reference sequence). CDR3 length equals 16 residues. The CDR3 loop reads CSSSLGTGTGESGYTF. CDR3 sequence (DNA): TGTTCCAGCAGCTTAGGTACCGGGACAGGGGAGAGTGGCTACACCTTC. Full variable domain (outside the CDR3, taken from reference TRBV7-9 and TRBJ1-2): DTGVSQNPRHKITKRGQNVTFRCDPISEHNRLYWYRQTLGQGPEFLTYFQNEAQLEKSRLLSDRFSAERPKGSFSTLEIQRTEQGDSAMYLCSSSLGTGTGESGYTFGSGTRLTVV.

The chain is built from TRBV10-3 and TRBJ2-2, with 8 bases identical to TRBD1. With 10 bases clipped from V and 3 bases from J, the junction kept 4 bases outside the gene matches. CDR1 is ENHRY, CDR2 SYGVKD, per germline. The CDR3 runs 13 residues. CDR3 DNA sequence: TGTGCCACCTCGGACAGGGACACCGGGGAGCTGTTTTTT. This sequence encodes CATSDRDTGELFF.

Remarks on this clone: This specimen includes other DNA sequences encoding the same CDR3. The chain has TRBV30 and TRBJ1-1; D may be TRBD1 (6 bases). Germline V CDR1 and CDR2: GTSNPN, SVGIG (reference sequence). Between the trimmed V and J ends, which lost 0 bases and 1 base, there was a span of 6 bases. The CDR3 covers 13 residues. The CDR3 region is CAWSVGGNTEAFF. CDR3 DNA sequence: TGTGCCTGGAGTGTAGGGGGGAACACTGAAGCTTTCTTT.

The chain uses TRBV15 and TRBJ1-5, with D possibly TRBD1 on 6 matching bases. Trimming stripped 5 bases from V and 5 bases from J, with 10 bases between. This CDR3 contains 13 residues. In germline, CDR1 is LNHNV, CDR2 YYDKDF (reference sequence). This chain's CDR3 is CATSPEGDQPQHF. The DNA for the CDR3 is TGTGCCACCAGCCCCGAGGGGGATCAGCCCCAGCATTTT.

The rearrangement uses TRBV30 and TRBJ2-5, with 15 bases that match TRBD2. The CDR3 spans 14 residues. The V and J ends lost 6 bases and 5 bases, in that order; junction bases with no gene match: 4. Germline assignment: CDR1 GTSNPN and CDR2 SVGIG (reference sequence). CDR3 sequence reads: CACGTSGGRETQYF. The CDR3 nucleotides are TGTGCCTGCGGGACTAGCGGGGGGAGGGAGACCCAGTACTTC.

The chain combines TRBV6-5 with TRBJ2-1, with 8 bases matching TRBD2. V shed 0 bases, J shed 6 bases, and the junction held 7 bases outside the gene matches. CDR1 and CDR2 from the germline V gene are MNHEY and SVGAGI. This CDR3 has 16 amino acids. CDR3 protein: CASSYSRTSRPNEQFF. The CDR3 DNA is TGTGCCAGCAGTTACTCCCGGACTAGCCGGCCCAATGAGCAGTTCTTC.

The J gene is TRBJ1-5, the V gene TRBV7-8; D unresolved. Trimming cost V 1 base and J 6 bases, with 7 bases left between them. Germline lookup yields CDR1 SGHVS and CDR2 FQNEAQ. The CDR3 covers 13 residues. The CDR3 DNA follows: TGTGCCAGCAGCTTAGTCGGGATTCAGCCCCAGCATTTT. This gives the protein CASSLVGIQPQHF. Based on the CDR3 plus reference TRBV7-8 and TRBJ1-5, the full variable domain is GAGVSQSPRYKVAKRGQDVALRCDPISGHVSLFWYQQALGQGPEFLTYFQNEAQLDKSGLPSDRFFAERPEGSVSTLKIQRTQQEDSAVYLCASSLVGIQPQHFGDGTRLSIL.

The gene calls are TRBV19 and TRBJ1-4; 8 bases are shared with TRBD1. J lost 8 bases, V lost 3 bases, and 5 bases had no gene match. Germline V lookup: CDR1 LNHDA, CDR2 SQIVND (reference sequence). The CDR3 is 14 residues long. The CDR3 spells CASSIRQGKEKLFF. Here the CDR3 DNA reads TGTGCCAGTAGTATCCGACAGGGGAAAGAAAAACTGTTTTTT.

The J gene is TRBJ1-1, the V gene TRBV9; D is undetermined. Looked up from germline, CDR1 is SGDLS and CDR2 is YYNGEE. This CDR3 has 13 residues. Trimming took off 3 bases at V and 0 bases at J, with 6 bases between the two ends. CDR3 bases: TGTGCCAGCAGCGGCGCGATGAACACTGAAGCTTTCTTT. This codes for CASSGAMNTEAFF.

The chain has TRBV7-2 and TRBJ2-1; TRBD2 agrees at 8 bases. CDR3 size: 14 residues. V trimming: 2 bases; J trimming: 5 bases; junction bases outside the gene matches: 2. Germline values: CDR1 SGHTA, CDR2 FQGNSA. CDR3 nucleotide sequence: TGTGCCAGCAGCTTACGGGGGGGCCACAATGAGCAGTTCTTC. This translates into CASSLRGGHNEQFF.

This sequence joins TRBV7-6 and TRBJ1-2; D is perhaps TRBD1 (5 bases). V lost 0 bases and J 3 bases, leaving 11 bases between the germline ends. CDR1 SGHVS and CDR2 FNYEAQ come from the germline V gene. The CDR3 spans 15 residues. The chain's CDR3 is CASSLAQGSDYGYTF. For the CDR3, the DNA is TGTGCCAGCAGCTTAGCGCAGGGTTCGGACTATGGCTACACCTTC. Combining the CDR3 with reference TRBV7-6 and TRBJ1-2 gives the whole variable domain GAGVSQSPRYKVTKRGQDVALRCDPISGHVSLYWYRQALGQGPEFLTYFNYEAQQDKSGLPNDRFSAERPEGSISTLTIQRTEQRDSAMYRCASSLAQGSDYGYTFGSGTRLTVV.

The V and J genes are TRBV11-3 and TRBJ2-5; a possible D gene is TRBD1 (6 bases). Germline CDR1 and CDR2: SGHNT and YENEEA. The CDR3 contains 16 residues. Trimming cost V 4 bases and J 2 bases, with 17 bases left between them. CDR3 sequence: CASSSSSPGQQETQYF. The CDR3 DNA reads TGTGCCAGCAGCTCATCGTCCCCAGGACAGCAAGAGACCCAGTACTTC.

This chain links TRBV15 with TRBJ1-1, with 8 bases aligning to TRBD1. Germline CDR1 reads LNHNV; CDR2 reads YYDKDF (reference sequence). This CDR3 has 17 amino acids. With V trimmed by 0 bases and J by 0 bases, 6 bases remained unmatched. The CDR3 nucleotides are TGTGCCACCAGCAGAGATCGGACAGGGAGCATGAACACTGAAGCTTTCTTT. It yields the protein CATSRDRTGSMNTEAFF.

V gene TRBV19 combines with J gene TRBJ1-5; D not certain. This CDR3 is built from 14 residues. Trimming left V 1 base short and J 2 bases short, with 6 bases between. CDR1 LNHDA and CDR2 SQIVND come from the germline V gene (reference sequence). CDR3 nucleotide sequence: TGTGCCAGTAGTATAGCAGTCGGCAATCAGCCCCAGCATTTT. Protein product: CASSIAVGNQPQHF.

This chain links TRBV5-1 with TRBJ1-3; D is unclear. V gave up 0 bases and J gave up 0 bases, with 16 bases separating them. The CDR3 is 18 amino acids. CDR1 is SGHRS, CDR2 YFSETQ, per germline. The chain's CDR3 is CASSLGIQSGLSGNTIYF. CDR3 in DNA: TGCGCCAGCAGCTTGGGTATACAGAGTGGACTCTCTGGAAACACCATATATTTT.

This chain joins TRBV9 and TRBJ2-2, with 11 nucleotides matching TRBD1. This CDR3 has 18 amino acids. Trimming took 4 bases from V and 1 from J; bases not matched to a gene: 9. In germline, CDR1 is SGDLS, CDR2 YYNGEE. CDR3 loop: CASSTRTGGAENTGELFF. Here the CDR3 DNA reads TGTGCCAGCAGCACCCGGACAGGGGGCGCCGAGAACACCGGGGAGCTGTTTTTT.

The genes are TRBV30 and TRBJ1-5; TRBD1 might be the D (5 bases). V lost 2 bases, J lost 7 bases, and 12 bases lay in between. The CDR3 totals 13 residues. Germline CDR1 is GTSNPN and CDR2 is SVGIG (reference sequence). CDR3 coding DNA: TGTGCCTGGAGTTCCCAGGGCACCCAGCCCCAGCATTTT. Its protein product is CAWSSQGTQPQHF.